This TCR beta chain was documented in a study of beta chain features in type 1 diabetes. The wider study: Patients were similar to healthy donors in age and gender (as well as in cell yields). Overall study findings and caveats: Naive, central memory and Treg TCRB repertoires seemed to resemble each other more closely in patients than they did in healthy donors. PCR might show a preference for shorter templates, equally across patients and controls.

Every donor provided one heparinised blood draw, which averaged around 120 mL. Germline values: CDR1 SGHRS, CDR2 YFSETQ. V was pared by 2 bases and J by 4 bases, with 4 bases of the junction left unmatched. The CDR3 is 15 amino acids. This clone was detected a few times. The antigen is not known. The sequenced template was cDNA made from the entire isolated RNA. Sequencing was performed with immunoSEQ multiplex PCR; in TCRdb, only in-frame clones are kept and a portion is missing. There are more than 150,000 clones in the sample; approximately 10% occur only once, and roughly 2% lies in the top ten. The material sequenced was central memory CD4+ T cells from blood. The clonotype comes from a man aged 18 to 29 in good health. The rearrangement uses TRBV5-1 and TRBJ2-1; the match to TRBD2 covers 9 bases. The CDR3 region is CASSFGLATYNEQFF. CDR3 DNA: TGCGCCAGCAGCTTTGGACTAGCGACTTACAATGAGCAGTTCTTC.